These T cell receptor beta chains were read from a single sample in a study of blood T cells in healthy people across ages. TCRdb redid the calling of the 5' RACE reads with MiXCR, one entry per CDR3 protein. The sample consists of about 1.4 million distinct CDR3 sequences, approximately 63% of them appearing once. What was sequenced was blood. The receptors derive from a man between 18 and 29 years old in good health. CDR3s include the opening cysteine and the closing phenylalanine or tryptophan. The D gene is left open where the match is weak. Where a row states a size, it is once, few, many or the class of an expanded clone; other rows omit it.

V	D	size	J	DNA	CDR3
TRBV7-2	-	once	TRBJ1-5	TGTGCCAGCAGCTTTCTAAAACGGGGTAATCAGCCCCAGCATTTT	CASSFLKRGNQPQHF
TRBV7-9	-	-	TRBJ2-1	TGTGCCAGCAGTTCAGATCTCTACAATGAGCGGTTCTTC	CASSSDLYNERFF
TRBV12-3/TRBV12-4	-	few	TRBJ1-2	TGTGCCAGCACCCTCTCTGGTGGTGGCTATGGCTACACCTTC	CASTLSGGGYGYTF
TRBV4-1	-	-	TRBJ2-7	TGCGCCAGCAGCCCGTCGACTGTTCCCTACGAGCAGTACTTC	CASSPSTVPYEQYF
TRBV27	-	-	TRBJ2-6	TGTGCCAGCAGTTTATCGACGCATGACTCTGGGGCCAACGTCCTGACTTTC	CASSLSTHDSGANVLTF
TRBV6-1	TRBD1	-	TRBJ2-2	TGTGCCAGCAGTGGGGTGACAGGGGTCACCGGGGAGCTGTTTTTT	CASSGVTGVTGELFF
TRBV7-2	-	few	TRBJ2-4	TGTGCCAGCAGCTTAGCGGCCCAGCCAAACATTCAGTACTTC	CASSLAAQPNIQYF
TRBV20-1	-	-	TRBJ2-5	TGCAGTGCCCTGGATGGGTGGAGGGTCCAAGAGACCCAGTACTTC	CSALDGWRVQETQYF
TRBV28	-	-	TRBJ2-1	TGTGCCAGCGGGAGACGGGGGCGAGGTGTGCGGAATGAGCAGTTCTTC	CASGRRGRGVRNEQFF
TRBV7-2	-	-	TRBJ2-7	TGTGCCAGCAGCGGGAGCGGGCTCCTCTACGGGCAGTACTTC	CASSGSGLLYGQYF
TRBV6-1	-	-	TRBJ2-7	TGTGCCAGCAGTGAACTGGCTGGCGGGGCGTCTTACGAGCAGTACTTC	CASSELAGGASYEQYF
TRBV7-9	-	-	TRBJ2-5	TGTGCCAGCAGCTTGGATGTCGGAGAGTACCAAGAGACCCAGTACTTC	CASSLDVGEYQETQYF
TRBV6-1	-	few	TRBJ2-1	TGTGCCAGCAGTGAAGTTAACTACAGGGAGCAGTTCTTC	CASSEVNYREQFF
TRBV7-6	-	-	TRBJ2-5	TGTGCCAGCAGCTCCGCCCCGGTGGGGAGGGAGACCCAGTACTTC	CASSSAPVGRETQYF
TRBV6-2/TRBV6-3	-	-	TRBJ2-7	TGTGCCAGCAGTTACCAAGGAGGGCCTTACGAGCAGTACTTC	CASSYQGGPYEQYF
TRBV5-1	TRBD2	-	TRBJ2-7	TGCGCCAGCAGCTTGGCAGCTAGCGGGAGTCGGTGGGAGCAGTACTTC	CASSLAASGSRWEQYF
TRBV2	TRBD1	-	TRBJ1-2	TGTGCCAGCAGCCCCGACAGGGCTGCCGGCTACACCTTC	CASSPDRAAGYTF
TRBV7-9	-	-	TRBJ2-3	TGTGCCTTTGGAGATACGCGGTATTTT	CAFGDTRYF
TRBV3-1	-	-	TRBJ2-5	TGTGCCAGCAGCCAAGAGGACGGGGAGACCCAGTACTTC	CASSQEDGETQYF
TRBV7-9	-	few	TRBJ1-1	TGTGCCAGCTCGAAGGATCCGGTCGCTTTCTTT	CASSKDPVAFF
TRBV5-1	-	-	TRBJ2-5	TGCGCCAGCAGCCGACGGGTGGAGGAAGAGACCCAGTACTTC	CASSRRVEEETQYF
TRBV20-1	-	-	TRBJ2-7	TGCAGTGCAACTAGTGCCGGCGAGCAGTACTTC	CSATSAGEQYF
TRBV10-2	-	-	TRBJ2-2	TGCGCCACCAAAGCCCCTAACACCGGGGAGCTGTTTTTT	CATKAPNTGELFF
TRBV4-1	TRBD1	-	TRBJ2-7	TGCGCCAGCAGCTACAGGGGCATAACCTACGAGCAGTACTTC	CASSYRGITYEQYF
TRBV6-5	-	-	TRBJ1-5	TGTGCCAGCAGCAACATGGGCAATCAGCCCCAGCATTTT	CASSNMGNQPQHF
TRBV27	-	-	TRBJ2-3	TGTGCCAGCGCCGGGATGCCTAGCACAGATACGCAGTATTTT	CASAGMPSTDTQYF
TRBV30	-	-	TRBJ1-2	TGTGCCTGGAAGGGACCAGGCTATGGCTACACCTTC	CAWKGPGYGYTF
TRBV29-1	TRBD1	few	TRBJ2-5	TGCAGCGTTCACCCGACAGGGGAGGAGGAGACCCAGTACTTC	CSVHPTGEEETQYF
TRBV10-3	TRBD1	few	TRBJ1-1	TGTGCCATCAGTGAGCGGGGTTCCGGGACAGGGGGTGGCACTGAAGCTTTCTTT	CAISERGSGTGGGTEAFF
TRBV20-1	-	-	TRBJ1-6	TGCAGTGCTGGGGGCGGAGGGGCCGACTTTTCACCCCTCCACTTT	CSAGGGGADFSPLHF
TRBV7-2	-	-	TRBJ1-2	TGTGCCAGCAGCTTAGTGCGTTCTGTGGGTTCAAGGACGGGGCCGGCCCACTATGGCTACACCTTC	CASSLVRSVGSRTGPAHYGYTF
TRBV5-1	-	-	TRBJ1-1	TGCGCCAGCAGCCTGGGGCCGGTGAGGGAAGCTTTCTTT	CASSLGPVREAFF
TRBV7-6	TRBD1	-	TRBJ1-6	TGTGCCAGCACCCCGACCCCCCTCCGGACAGGGCGGTCCTATAATTCACCCCTCCACTTT	CASTPTPLRTGRSYNSPLHF
TRBV18	-	-	TRBJ2-5	TGTGCCAGCTCACCTGGACACGGCCTGTTTGAAGAGACCCAGTACTTC	CASSPGHGLFEETQYF
TRBV4-3	TRBD1	-	TRBJ1-4	TGCGCCAGCAGCGAAACAGGGGGTAACCCAACTAATGAAAAACTGTTTTTT	CASSETGGNPTNEKLFF
TRBV5-1	-	few	TRBJ2-7	TGCGCCAGCAGCGAACTGGGCTACGGATCCTACGAGCAGTACTTC	CASSELGYGSYEQYF
TRBV27	-	-	TRBJ1-5	TGTGCCAGCAGTTTATGGCCGGATCAGCCCCAGCATTTT	CASSLWPDQPQHF
TRBV7-2	TRBD1	-	TRBJ1-6	TGTGCCAGCAGCCACACGTCGACAGGGGGCCATAATTCACCCCTCCACTTT	CASSHTSTGGHNSPLHF
TRBV7-9	-	-	TRBJ1-1	TGTGCCAGCAGCTTAGTGCTGGGACCGAACACTGAAGCTTTCTTT	CASSLVLGPNTEAFF
TRBV5-1	TRBD2	-	TRBJ2-1	TGCGCCAGCAGCTTTAGCGGGGGGCCCTTCAATGAGCAGTTCTTC	CASSFSGGPFNEQFF
TRBV20-1	-	-	TRBJ2-1	TGCAGTGCTAGAGATTCGAAGCTAATTCGGGAGCAGTTCTTC	CSARDSKLIREQFF
TRBV6-6	TRBD1	-	TRBJ2-7	TGTGCCAGCAGTTACACCGACAGGGCCTACAATGAGCAGTACTTC	CASSYTDRAYNEQYF
TRBV20-1	-	-	TRBJ2-3	TGCAGTGCTATCGACACGAGCGCAGATACGCAGTATTTT	CSAIDTSADTQYF
TRBV7-2	-	few	TRBJ2-3	TGTGCCAGCAGCTTAGTTAGTGGGAGTGACACAGATACGCAGTATTTT	CASSLVSGSDTDTQYF
TRBV4-1	-	-	TRBJ2-5	TGCGCCAGCAGCCGCCTAAGTTGGGCCCAAGAGACCCAGTACTTC	CASSRLSWAQETQYF
TRBV6-5	TRBD1	-	TRBJ2-7	TGTGCCAGCAGTTACACTCGGACAGGGTCCTACGAGCAGTACTTC	CASSYTRTGSYEQYF
TRBV20-1	-	once	TRBJ1-6	TGCAGTGCTTCCGACACACCATACCATAATTCACCCCTCCACTTT	CSASDTPYHNSPLHF
TRBV6-5	-	once	TRBJ2-1	TGTGCCAGCAGGACGGTCGGCTGGGGGTATCATGAGCAGTTCTTC	CASRTVGWGYHEQFF
TRBV7-8	-	-	TRBJ2-3	TGTGCCAGCAGCTTATACAGATTGGCGGCCACAGATACGCAGTATTTT	CASSLYRLAATDTQYF
TRBV12-3/TRBV12-4	-	-	TRBJ1-5	TGTGCCAGCAGTGAGACAGGTAATCAGCCCCAGCATTTT	CASSETGNQPQHF
TRBV4-2	-	-	TRBJ2-2	TGTGCCAGCAGCCAAGGAGACGACACCCCGGCAGGGGAGCTGTTTTTT	CASSQGDDTPAGELFF
TRBV7-2	TRBD1	few	TRBJ2-5	TGTGCCAGCAGCTTAGTGGACAGGTCGGAGACCCAGTACTTC	CASSLVDRSETQYF
TRBV27	-	-	TRBJ1-1	TGTGCCAGCAGTTTCCTGGGACACCGGCGGACTGAAGCTTTCTTT	CASSFLGHRRTEAFF
TRBV7-2	-	-	TRBJ1-2	TGTGCCAGCAGCTTAGGGGCGACCCTGGGATTCGGCTACACCTTC	CASSLGATLGFGYTF
TRBV12-3/TRBV12-4	-	once	TRBJ2-4	TGTGCCAGCCGTCCCGTAGCCAAAAACATTCAGTACTTC	CASRPVAKNIQYF
TRBV10-3	-	-	TRBJ2-1	TGTGCCATCACCGAAAGGGAAATGTCCTACAATGAGCAGTTCTTC	CAITEREMSYNEQFF
TRBV7-2	-	few	TRBJ2-1	TGTGCCAGCAGCTTAGCAGGGCGACATGAGCAGTTCTTC	CASSLAGRHEQFF
TRBV2	-	once	TRBJ2-5	TGCGCCAGCCCAGGAGGGGAGACCCAGTACTTC	CASPGGETQYF
TRBV10-3	TRBD2	few	TRBJ2-7	TGTGCCATCAGTGAGTCGTTGCCTAGCGGGAGCTACGAGCAGTACTTC	CAISESLPSGSYEQYF